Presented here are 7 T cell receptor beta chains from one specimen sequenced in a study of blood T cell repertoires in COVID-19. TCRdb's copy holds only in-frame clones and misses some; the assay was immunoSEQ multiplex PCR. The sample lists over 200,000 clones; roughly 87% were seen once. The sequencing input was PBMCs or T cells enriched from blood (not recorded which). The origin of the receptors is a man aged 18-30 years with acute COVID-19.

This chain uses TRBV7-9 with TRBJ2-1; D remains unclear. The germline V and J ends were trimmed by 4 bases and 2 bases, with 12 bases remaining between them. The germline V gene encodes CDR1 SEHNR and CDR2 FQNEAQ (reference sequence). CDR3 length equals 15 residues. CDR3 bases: TGTGCCAGCAGCTCGACTCGGGTCCCCTACAATGAGCAGTTCTTC. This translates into CASSSTRVPYNEQFF. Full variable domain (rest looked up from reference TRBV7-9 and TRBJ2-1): DTGVSQNPRHKITKRGQNVTFRCDPISEHNRLYWYRQTLGQGPEFLTYFQNEAQLEKSRLLSDRFSAERPKGSFSTLEIQRTEQGDSAMYLCASSSTRVPYNEQFFGPGTRLTVL.

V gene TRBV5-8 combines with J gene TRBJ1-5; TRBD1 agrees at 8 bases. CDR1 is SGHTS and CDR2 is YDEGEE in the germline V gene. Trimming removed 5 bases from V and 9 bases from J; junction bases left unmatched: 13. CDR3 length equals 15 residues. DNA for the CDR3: TGTGCCAGCAGACGGGACAGGACCTATCCATCGCCCCAGCATTTT. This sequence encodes CASRRDRTYPSPQHF.

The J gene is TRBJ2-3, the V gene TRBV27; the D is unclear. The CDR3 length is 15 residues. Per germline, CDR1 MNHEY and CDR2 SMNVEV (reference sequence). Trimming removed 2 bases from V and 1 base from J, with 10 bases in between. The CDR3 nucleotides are TGTGCCAGCAGTTTAAGCACGATCGGCACAGATACGCAGTATTTT. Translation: CASSLSTIGTDTQYF.

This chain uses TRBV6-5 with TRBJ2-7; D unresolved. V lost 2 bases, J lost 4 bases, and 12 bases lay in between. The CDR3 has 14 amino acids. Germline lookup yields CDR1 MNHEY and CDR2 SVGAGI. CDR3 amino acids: CASSYSDRIYEQYF. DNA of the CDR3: TGTGCCAGCAGTTACAGCGATCGTATTTACGAGCAGTACTTC.

The CDR3 DNA sequence: TGTGCCAGCAGCAAAAGCCGGGTCGAGACCCAGTACTTC. Its translation: CASSKSRVETQYF. V is TRBV3-1 (or the pseudogene TRBV3-2) and J is TRBJ2-5; D gene uncertain. Trimming removed 5 bases at V and 5 bases at J, with 12 bases between. The V gene's germline CDR1 is LGHDT and CDR2 YNNKEL (reference sequence). The CDR3 sequence is 13 residues long.

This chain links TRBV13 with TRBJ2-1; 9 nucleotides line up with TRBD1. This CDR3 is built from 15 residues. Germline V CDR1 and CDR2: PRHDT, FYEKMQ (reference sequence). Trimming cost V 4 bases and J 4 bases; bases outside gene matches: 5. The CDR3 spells CASSSGGQGYNEQFF. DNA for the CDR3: TGTGCCAGCAGCTCAGGGGGACAGGGTTACAATGAGCAGTTCTTC.

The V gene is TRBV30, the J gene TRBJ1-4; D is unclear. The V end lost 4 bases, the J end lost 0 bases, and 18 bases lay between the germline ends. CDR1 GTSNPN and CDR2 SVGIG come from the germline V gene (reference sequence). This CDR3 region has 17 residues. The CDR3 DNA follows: TGTGCCTGGACAACCGTTCTGGGAGGTGCAACTAATGAAAAACTGTTTTTT. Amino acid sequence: CAWTTVLGGATNEKLFF.